This T cell receptor (beta chain) was sequenced for a study of memory CD8 T cells in hepatitis C reinfection. Looking at the study overall: A couple of donors cleared primary HCV but became chronic after reinfection. HCV reinfection: RNA-positive following two negative tests at least 60 days apart. Samples before reinfection came 55 to 20 weeks prior to detection.

This CDR3 spans 16 amino acids. Germline CDR1 SGHTA, CDR2 FQGNSA. V shed 6 bases and J 2 bases; nucleotides not matched to a gene: 9. Clones were sequenced by immunoSEQ multiplex PCR, and TCRdb holds only the in-frame ones, with some missing. The data contain approximately 50,000 clones, approximately 89% of them singletons. Time point meaning: pre-reinfection, 55 to 20 weeks before reinfection detection. TCR sequencing was done directly ex vivo on sorted cells, without expansion in vitro. The Montreal HEPCO cohort supplied donors who inject drugs. The origin of this receptor is a man between 18 and 35 years old with hepatitis C virus infection. V gene TRBV7-2 combines with J gene TRBJ2-1; 8 bases are a match to TRBD2. Sequenced: naive CD8+ T cells sorted from blood. The CDR3 DNA follows: TGTGCCAGCAGTCCCGGGGTAGCGGGGCCCTACAATGAGCAGTTCTTC. Its translation is CASSPGVAGPYNEQFF.